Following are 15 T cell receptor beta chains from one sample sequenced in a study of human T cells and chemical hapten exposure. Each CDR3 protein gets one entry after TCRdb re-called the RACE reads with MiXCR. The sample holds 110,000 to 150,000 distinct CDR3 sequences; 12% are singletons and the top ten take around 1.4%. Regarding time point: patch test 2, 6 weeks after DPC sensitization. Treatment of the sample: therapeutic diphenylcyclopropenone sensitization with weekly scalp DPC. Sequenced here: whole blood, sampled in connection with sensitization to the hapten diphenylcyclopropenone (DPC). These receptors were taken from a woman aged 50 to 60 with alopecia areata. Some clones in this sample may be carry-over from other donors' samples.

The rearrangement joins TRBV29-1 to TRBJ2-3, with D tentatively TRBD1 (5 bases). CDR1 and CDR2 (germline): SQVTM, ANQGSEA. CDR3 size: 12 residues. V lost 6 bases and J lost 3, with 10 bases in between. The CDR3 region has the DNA TGCAGCGTACACTCAGGGACAGATACGCAGTATTTT. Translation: CSVHSGTDTQYF.

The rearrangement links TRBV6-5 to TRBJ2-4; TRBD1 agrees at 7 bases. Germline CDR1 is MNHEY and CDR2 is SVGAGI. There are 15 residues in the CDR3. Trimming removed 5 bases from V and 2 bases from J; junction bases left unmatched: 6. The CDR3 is CASSPVRGPKNIQYF. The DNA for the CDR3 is TGTGCCAGCAGTCCGGTTAGGGGGCCCAAAAACATTCAGTACTTC.

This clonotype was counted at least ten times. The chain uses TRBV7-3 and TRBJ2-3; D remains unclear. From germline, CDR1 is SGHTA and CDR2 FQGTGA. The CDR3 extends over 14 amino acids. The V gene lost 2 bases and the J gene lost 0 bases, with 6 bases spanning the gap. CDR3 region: CASSLGDSTDTQYF. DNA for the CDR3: TGTGCCAGCAGCTTAGGAGATAGCACAGATACGCAGTATTTT.

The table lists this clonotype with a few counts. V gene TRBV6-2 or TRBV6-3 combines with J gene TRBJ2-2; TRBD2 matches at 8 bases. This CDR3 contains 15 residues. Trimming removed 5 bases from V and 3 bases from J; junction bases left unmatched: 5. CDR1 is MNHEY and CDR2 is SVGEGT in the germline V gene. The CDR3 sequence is CASSHPGGDTGELFF. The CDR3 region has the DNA TGTGCCAGCAGTCACCCGGGAGGGGACACCGGGGAGCTGTTTTTT.

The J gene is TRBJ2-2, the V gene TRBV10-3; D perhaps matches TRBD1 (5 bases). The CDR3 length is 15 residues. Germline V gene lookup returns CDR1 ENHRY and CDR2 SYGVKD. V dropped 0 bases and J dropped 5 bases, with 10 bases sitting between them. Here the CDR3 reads CAISESKGWTGELFF. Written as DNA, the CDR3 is TGTGCCATCAGTGAGTCGAAGGGGTGGACCGGGGAGCTGTTTTTT.

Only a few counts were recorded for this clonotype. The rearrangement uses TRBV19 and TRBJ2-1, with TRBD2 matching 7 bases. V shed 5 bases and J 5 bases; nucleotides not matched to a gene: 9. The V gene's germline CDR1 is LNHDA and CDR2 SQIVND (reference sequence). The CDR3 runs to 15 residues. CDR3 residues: CASSEGGTKHNEQFF. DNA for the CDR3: TGTGCCAGTAGTGAGGGTGGGACTAAACACAATGAGCAGTTCTTC.

CDR3: CSAGTGGYTGELFF. The CDR3 DNA is TGCAGCGCAGGGACAGGGGGGTACACCGGGGAGCTGTTTTTT. The chain couples TRBV29-1 to TRBJ2-2; 11 positions match TRBD1. Germline V CDR1 and CDR2: SQVTM, ANQGSEA. The CDR3 is 14 residues long. V lost 7 bases, J lost 3 bases, and 4 bases stayed unmatched.

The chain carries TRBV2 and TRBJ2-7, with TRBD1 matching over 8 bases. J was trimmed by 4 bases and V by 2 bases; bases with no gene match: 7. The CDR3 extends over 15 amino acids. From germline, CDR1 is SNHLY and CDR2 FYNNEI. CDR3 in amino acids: CASSEQGADGYEQYF. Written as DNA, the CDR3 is TGTGCCAGCAGTGAACAGGGGGCGGACGGGTACGAGCAGTACTTC.

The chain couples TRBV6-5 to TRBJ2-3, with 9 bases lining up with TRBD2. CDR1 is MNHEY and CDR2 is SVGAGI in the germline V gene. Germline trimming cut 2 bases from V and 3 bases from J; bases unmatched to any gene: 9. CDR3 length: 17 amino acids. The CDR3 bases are TGTGCCAGCAGTTACGCGAGGGCTAGCGGGACAACAGATACGCAGTATTTT. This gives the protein CASSYARASGTTDTQYF.

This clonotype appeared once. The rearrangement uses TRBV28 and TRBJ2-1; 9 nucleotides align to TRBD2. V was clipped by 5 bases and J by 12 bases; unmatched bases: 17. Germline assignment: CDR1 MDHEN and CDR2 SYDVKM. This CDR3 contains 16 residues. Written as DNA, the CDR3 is TGTGCCAGCAGTCCCCCCCCGGGCGGGGGGGCCCTAGTGCAGTTCTTC. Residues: CASSPPPGGGALVQFF.

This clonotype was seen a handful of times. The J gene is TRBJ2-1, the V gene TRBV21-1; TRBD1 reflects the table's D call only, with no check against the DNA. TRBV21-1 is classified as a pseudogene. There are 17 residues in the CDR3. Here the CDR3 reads CASSKLRAGRSYNEQFF. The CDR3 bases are TGTGCCAGCAGCAAACTCAGGGCAGGGCGCTCCTACAATGAGCAGTTCTTC.

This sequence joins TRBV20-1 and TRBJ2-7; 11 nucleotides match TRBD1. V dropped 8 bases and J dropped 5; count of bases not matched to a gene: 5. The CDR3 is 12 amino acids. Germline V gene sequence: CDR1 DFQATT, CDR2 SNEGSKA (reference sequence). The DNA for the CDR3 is TGCAGTCTGGGACAGGGGGACCACGAGCAGTACTTC. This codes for CSLGQGDHEQYF.

The CDR3: CASSYSRRTGTGELFF. In DNA form, the CDR3 reads TGTGCCAGCAGTTACTCACGGAGGACGGGCACCGGGGAGCTGTTTTTT. V is TRBV6-2 or TRBV6-3 and J is TRBJ2-2, with D tentatively TRBD2 (5 bases). The CDR3 consists of 16 residues. CDR1 MNHEY and CDR2 SVGEGT come from the germline V gene. Deletions cut 0 bases from V and 4 bases from J, with 12 bases between.

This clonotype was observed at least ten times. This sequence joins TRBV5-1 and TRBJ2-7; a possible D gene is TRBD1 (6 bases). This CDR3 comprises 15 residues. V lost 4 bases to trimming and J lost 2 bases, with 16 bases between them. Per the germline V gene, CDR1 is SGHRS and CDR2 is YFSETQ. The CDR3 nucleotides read TGCGCCAGCAGCAGGCTGACAGGTCTAACCTACGAGCAGTACTTC. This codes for CASSRLTGLTYEQYF.

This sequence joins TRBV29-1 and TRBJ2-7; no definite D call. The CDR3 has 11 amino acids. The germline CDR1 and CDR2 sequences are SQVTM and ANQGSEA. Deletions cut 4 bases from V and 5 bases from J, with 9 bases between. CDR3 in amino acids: CSVAVSHEQYF. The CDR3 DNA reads TGCAGCGTTGCGGTCAGCCACGAGCAGTACTTC.